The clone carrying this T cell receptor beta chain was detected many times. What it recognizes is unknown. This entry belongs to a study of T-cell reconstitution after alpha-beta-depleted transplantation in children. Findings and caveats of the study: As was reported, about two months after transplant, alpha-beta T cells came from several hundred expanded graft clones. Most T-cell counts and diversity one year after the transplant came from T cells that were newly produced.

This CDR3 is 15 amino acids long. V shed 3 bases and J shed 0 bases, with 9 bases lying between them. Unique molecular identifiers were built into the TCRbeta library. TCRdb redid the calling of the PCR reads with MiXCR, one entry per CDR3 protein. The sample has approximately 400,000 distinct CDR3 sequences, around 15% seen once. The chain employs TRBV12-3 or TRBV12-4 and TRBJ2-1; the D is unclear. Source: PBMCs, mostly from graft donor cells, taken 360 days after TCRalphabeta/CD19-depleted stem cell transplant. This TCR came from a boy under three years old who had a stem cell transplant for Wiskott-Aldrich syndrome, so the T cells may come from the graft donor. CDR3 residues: CASSFVLSSYNEQFF. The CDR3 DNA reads TGTGCCAGCAGTTTCGTCCTTAGCTCCTACAATGAGCAGTTCTTC.